This TCR beta chain was identified in a study of beta chain features in type 1 diabetes. The overall study: Investigators examined nearly 110,000,000 sorted cells across all samples.

The CDR3 length is 15 residues. Germline V gene lookup returns CDR1 SNHLY and CDR2 FYNNEI. Trimming pared 5 bases from V and 10 bases from J, leaving 20 bases between. Reverse transcribing all isolated RNA meant expressed TCRB transcripts were sequenced. Using immunoSEQ multiplex PCR, the repertoire was profiled, and TCRdb retains in-frame clones only, with some absent. The data contain hundreds of thousands of clones, more than 11% of them singletons. A few counts support this clone. What was sequenced was naive CD4+ T cells from blood. The chain joins TRBV2 to TRBJ1-4, with D perhaps TRBD1 (5 bases). The TCR sequence derives from a man younger than 40 in good health. CDR3 protein: CASSKVQADNPKLFF. The CDR3 DNA sequence: TGTGCCAGCAGTAAGGTACAGGCTGACAACCCAAAACTGTTTTTT.